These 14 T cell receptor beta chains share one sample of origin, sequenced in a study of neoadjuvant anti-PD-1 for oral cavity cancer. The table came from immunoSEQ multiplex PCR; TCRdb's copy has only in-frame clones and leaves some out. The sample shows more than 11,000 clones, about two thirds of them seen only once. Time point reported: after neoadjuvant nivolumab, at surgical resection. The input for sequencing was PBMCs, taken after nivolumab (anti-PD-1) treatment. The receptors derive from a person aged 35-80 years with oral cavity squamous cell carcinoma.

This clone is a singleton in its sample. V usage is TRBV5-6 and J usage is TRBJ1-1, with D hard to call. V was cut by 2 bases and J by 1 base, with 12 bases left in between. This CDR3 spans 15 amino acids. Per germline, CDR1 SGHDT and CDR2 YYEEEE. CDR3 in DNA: TGTGCCAGCAGCTTCACTCCTCCGAGGAACACTGAAGCTTTCTTT. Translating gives CASSFTPPRNTEAFF.

CDR3 in amino acids: CASSFRVNEQFF. The CDR3 DNA reads as TGTGCCAGCAGTTTTCGAGTCAATGAGCAGTTCTTC. The rearrangement joins TRBV28 to TRBJ2-1; D call uncertain. Germline CDR1 reads MDHEN; CDR2 reads SYDVKM. Trimming took 3 bases from V and 6 from J, leaving 6 bases between them. The CDR3 is 12 amino acids.

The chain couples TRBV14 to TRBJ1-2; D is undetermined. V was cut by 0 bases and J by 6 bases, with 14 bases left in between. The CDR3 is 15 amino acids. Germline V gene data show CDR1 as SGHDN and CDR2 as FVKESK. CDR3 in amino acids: CASSQDFGRRDGYTF. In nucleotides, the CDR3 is TGTGCCAGCAGCCAAGATTTCGGAAGGAGGGATGGCTACACCTTC. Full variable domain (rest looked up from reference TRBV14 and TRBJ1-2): EAGVTQFPSHSVIEKGQTVTLRCDPISGHDNLYWYRRVMGKEIKFLLHFVKESKQDESGMPNNRFLAERTGGTYSTLKVQPAELEDSGVYFCASSQDFGRRDGYTFGSGTRLTVV.

The CDR3 bases are TGTGCCATTGCGGGCGGGAGCGGCACCGGGGAGCTGTTTTTT. Its translation is CAIAGGSGTGELFF. The chain couples TRBV11-2 to TRBJ2-2, with 7 bases aligning to TRBD2. This CDR3 comprises 14 residues. With V trimmed by 10 bases and J by 4 bases, 9 bases remained unmatched. In germline, CDR1 is SGHAT, CDR2 FQNNGV.

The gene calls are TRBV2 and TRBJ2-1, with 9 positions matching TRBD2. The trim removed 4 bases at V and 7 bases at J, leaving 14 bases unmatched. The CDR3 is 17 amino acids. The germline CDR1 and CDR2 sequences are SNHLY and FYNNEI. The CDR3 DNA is TGTGCCAGCAGTGTCCTTATTGCGGGAGGGTTTGGGAATGAGCAGTTCTTC. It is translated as CASSVLIAGGFGNEQFF.

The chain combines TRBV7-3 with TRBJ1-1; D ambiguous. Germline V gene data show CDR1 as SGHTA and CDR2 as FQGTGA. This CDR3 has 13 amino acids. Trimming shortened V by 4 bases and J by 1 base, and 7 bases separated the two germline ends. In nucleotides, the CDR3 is TGTGCCAGCAGCTCAGGCCCGAACACTGAAGCTTTCTTT. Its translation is CASSSGPNTEAFF.

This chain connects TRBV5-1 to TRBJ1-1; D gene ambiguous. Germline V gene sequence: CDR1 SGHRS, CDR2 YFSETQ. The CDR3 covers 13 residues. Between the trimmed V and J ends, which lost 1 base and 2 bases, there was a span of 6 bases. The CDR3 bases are TGCGCCAGCAGCTTGCAGTACAACACTGAAGCTTTCTTT. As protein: CASSLQYNTEAFF.

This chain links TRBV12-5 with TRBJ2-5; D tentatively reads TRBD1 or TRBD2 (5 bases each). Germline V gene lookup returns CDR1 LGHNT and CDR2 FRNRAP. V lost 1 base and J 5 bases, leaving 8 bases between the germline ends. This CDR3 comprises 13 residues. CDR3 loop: CASGLGEGETQYF. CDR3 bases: TGTGCTAGTGGTTTGGGAGAGGGGGAGACCCAGTACTTC.

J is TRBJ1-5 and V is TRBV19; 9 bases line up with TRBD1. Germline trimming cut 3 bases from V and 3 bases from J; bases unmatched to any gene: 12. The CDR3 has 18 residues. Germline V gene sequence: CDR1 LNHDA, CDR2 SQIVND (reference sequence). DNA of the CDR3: TGTGCCAGTAGTATGCCCCCTCGGACAGGGGAATACAATCAGCCCCAGCATTTT. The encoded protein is CASSMPPRTGEYNQPQHF.

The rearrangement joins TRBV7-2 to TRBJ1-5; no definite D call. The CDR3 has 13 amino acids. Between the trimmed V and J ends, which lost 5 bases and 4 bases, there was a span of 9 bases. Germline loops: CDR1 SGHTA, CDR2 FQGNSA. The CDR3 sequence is CASSVPGNQPQHF. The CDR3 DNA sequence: TGTGCCAGCAGCGTCCCGGGGAATCAGCCCCAGCATTTT.

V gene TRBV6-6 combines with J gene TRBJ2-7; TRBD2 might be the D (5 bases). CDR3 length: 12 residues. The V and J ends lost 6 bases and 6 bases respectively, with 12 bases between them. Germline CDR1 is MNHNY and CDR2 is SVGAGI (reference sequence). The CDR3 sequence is CASRPDWGEQYF. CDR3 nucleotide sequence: TGTGCCAGCAGACCGGACTGGGGCGAGCAGTACTTC.

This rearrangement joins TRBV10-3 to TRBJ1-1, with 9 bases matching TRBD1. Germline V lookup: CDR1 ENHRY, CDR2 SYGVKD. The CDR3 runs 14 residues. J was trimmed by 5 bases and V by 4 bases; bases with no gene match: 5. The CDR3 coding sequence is TGTGCCATCAGTGTACAGGACAGGGGTACTGAAGCTTTCTTT. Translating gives CAISVQDRGTEAFF.

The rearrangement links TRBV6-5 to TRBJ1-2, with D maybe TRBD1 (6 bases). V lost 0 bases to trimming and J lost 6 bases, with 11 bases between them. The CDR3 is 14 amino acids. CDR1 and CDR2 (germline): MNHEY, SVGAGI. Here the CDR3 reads CASSYSPGVDGYTF. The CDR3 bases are TGTGCCAGCAGTTACTCGCCAGGGGTGGATGGCTACACCTTC.

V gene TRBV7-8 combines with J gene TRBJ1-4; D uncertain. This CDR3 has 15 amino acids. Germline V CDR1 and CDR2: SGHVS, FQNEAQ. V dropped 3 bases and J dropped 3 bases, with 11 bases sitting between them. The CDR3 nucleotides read TGTGCCAGCAGCTTCACGACGGACTCTAATGAAAAACTGTTTTTT. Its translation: CASSFTTDSNEKLFF.